These T cell receptor beta chains were read from a single sample in a study of cytomegalovirus exposure and HLA in healthy donors. The table came from immunoSEQ multiplex PCR; TCRdb's copy has only in-frame clones and leaves some out. The table shows over 150,000 clones, with less than 95% occurring only once. Source material: PBMCs. The receptors were gathered from a woman between 18 and 30 years old in good health and CMV-seropositive. CDR3s include the opening cysteine and the closing phenylalanine or tryptophan. The D gene is left open where the match is weak. The size field is filled for only some rows; it gives once, few, many or a size class.

D gene: -
V gene: TRBV5-1
J gene: TRBJ1-1
clone size: -
CDR3 DNA: TGCGCCAGCAGCTTGGCCCCACACCTGAACACTGAAGCTTTCTTT
CDR3 protein: CASSLAPHLNTEAFF

D gene: -
V gene: TRBV7-2
J gene: TRBJ2-1
clone size: once
CDR3 DNA: TGTGCCAGCAGCCGAAGCGGTACTTCCTACAATGAGCAGTTCTTC
CDR3 protein: CASSRSGTSYNEQFF

D gene: -
V gene: TRBV19
J gene: TRBJ2-1
clone size: -
CDR3 DNA: TGTGCCAGTACCTCCCTCTACAATGAGCAGTTCTTC
CDR3 protein: CASTSLYNEQFF

D gene: -
V gene: TRBV6-5
J gene: TRBJ2-7
clone size: -
CDR3 DNA: TGTGCCAGCAGTTACTCTTCCGGGGTGTCCCTTTACGAGCAGTACTTC
CDR3 protein: CASSYSSGVSLYEQYF

D gene: TRBD2
V gene: TRBV5-1
J gene: TRBJ2-1
clone size: -
CDR3 DNA: TGCGCCAGCAGCTTATGGAGCGGGGGAGGGAATGAGCAGTTCTTC
CDR3 protein: CASSLWSGGGNEQFF

D gene: -
V gene: TRBV5-1
J gene: TRBJ2-5
clone size: -
CDR3 DNA: TGCGCCAGCAGCTTCCAGGGTGGAAGCCAAGAGACCCAGTACTTC
CDR3 protein: CASSFQGGSQETQYF

D gene: TRBD1
V gene: TRBV4-1
J gene: TRBJ2-7
clone size: -
CDR3 DNA: TGCGCCAGCAGCCAAGATATGGGACAGGGGGCTCCGTCCTACGAGCAGTACTTC
CDR3 protein: CASSQDMGQGAPSYEQYF

D gene: TRBD1
V gene: TRBV7-2
J gene: TRBJ2-7
clone size: -
CDR3 DNA: TGTGCCAGCAGCGTGGGACAGGGAGCGCGCGAGCAGTACTTC
CDR3 protein: CASSVGQGAREQYF

D gene: TRBD2
V gene: TRBV27
J gene: TRBJ2-5
clone size: -
CDR3 DNA: TGTGCCAGCAGAGGTCCGGGACTAGCTCAAGAGACCCAGTACTTC
CDR3 protein: CASRGPGLAQETQYF

D gene: -
V gene: TRBV7-2
J gene: TRBJ2-3
clone size: -
CDR3 DNA: TGTGCCAGCAGCTGGGCTAGCGATGGAGATACGCAGTATTTT
CDR3 protein: CASSWASDGDTQYF

D gene: TRBD1
V gene: TRBV27
J gene: TRBJ2-1
clone size: -
CDR3 DNA: TGTGCCAGCAGAAGGGGACAGGGGGCTTACAATGAGCAGTTCTTC
CDR3 protein: CASRRGQGAYNEQFF

D gene: TRBD1
V gene: TRBV5-1
J gene: TRBJ1-1
clone size: -
CDR3 DNA: TGCGCCAGCAGGGACAGGGATGAAACTGAAGCTTTCTTT
CDR3 protein: CASRDRDETEAFF

D gene: -
V gene: TRBV2
J gene: TRBJ2-7
clone size: -
CDR3 DNA: TGTGCCAGCAGTGACGTCTCGAGCTCCTACGAGCAGTACTTC
CDR3 protein: CASSDVSSSYEQYF

D gene: TRBD1
V gene: TRBV5-1
J gene: TRBJ2-1
clone size: -
CDR3 DNA: TGCGCCAGCAGCTTGCGGACAGGGAAGGTGAATGAGCAGTTCTTC
CDR3 protein: CASSLRTGKVNEQFF

D gene: TRBD2
V gene: TRBV2
J gene: TRBJ2-3
clone size: -
CDR3 DNA: TGTGCCAGGACACTAGCGGGAGCAGATACGCAGTATTTT
CDR3 protein: CARTLAGADTQYF

D gene: -
V gene: TRBV7-2
J gene: TRBJ2-1
clone size: -
CDR3 DNA: TGTGCCAGCAGCTTAAGGGCGGGACAGCAGTTCTTC
CDR3 protein: CASSLRAGQQFF

D gene: TRBD2
V gene: TRBV19
J gene: TRBJ2-2
clone size: -
CDR3 DNA: TGTGCCAGTTTCGGGAGGGTGGTCGGGGAGCTGTTTTTT
CDR3 protein: CASFGRVVGELFF

D gene: -
V gene: TRBV7-2
J gene: TRBJ1-3
clone size: once
CDR3 DNA: TGTGCCAGCAGTCTAACAGGTTTTGGAAACACCATATATTTT
CDR3 protein: CASSLTGFGNTIYF

D gene: -
V gene: TRBV4-1
J gene: TRBJ1-1
clone size: -
CDR3 DNA: TGCGCCAGCAGCCAAGATTTTGCAGGGATGAACACTGAAGCTTTCTTT
CDR3 protein: CASSQDFAGMNTEAFF

D gene: -
V gene: TRBV6-4
J gene: TRBJ2-7
clone size: -
CDR3 DNA: TGTGCCAGCAGTGTACGACCCCGGGACACCAACCCCTACGAGCAGTACTTC
CDR3 protein: CASSVRPRDTNPYEQYF

D gene: -
V gene: TRBV19
J gene: TRBJ1-5
clone size: -
CDR3 DNA: TGTGCCAGTACCCCGGGAGTTAATCAGCCCCAGCATTTT
CDR3 protein: CASTPGVNQPQHF

D gene: TRBD1
V gene: TRBV9
J gene: TRBJ1-3
clone size: -
CDR3 DNA: TGTGCCAGCAGCGCCGGGGACAGCTCTGGAAACACCATATATTTT
CDR3 protein: CASSAGDSSGNTIYF

D gene: TRBD1
V gene: TRBV29-1
J gene: TRBJ2-7
clone size: -
CDR3 DNA: TGCAGCGTTGGAGGACAGGGACTCTACGAGCAGTACTTC
CDR3 protein: CSVGGQGLYEQYF

D gene: -
V gene: TRBV30
J gene: TRBJ1-1
clone size: -
CDR3 DNA: TGTGCCTGGAGTGTACTAGGGCCAGGGGTGAACACTGAAGCTTTCTTT
CDR3 protein: CAWSVLGPGVNTEAFF

D gene: -
V gene: TRBV7-2
J gene: TRBJ2-3
clone size: -
CDR3 DNA: TGTGCCAGCAGCTTCCGGTATACGCAGTATTTT
CDR3 protein: CASSFRYTQYF

D gene: TRBD2
V gene: TRBV7-2
J gene: TRBJ2-1
clone size: -
CDR3 DNA: TGTGCCAGCAGCTTTCTAGCGGGGGTTGAGCAGTTCTTC
CDR3 protein: CASSFLAGVEQFF

D gene: TRBD2
V gene: TRBV19
J gene: TRBJ2-1
clone size: -
CDR3 DNA: TGTGCCACCGAGCGGGAGGGAGGATACAATGAGCAGTTCTTC
CDR3 protein: CATEREGGYNEQFF

D gene: -
V gene: TRBV7-2
J gene: TRBJ2-3
clone size: -
CDR3 DNA: TGTGCCAGCAGCTTTGATGAGGGTGTTGGCACAGATACGCAGTATTTT
CDR3 protein: CASSFDEGVGTDTQYF

D gene: -
V gene: TRBV11-2
J gene: TRBJ1-3
clone size: -
CDR3 DNA: TGTGCCAGCAGTCAGGGGTCGGACGCTGGAAACACCATATATTTT
CDR3 protein: CASSQGSDAGNTIYF

D gene: -
V gene: TRBV6-1
J gene: TRBJ2-3
clone size: -
CDR3 DNA: TGTGCCAGCAGTGACCGACAGCCCACAGATACGCAGTATTTT
CDR3 protein: CASSDRQPTDTQYF

D gene: -
V gene: TRBV30
J gene: TRBJ2-3
clone size: -
CDR3 DNA: TGTGCCTGGAGGCCCCCTGTAATAGCCCTGATCGGCGATACGCAGTATTTT
CDR3 protein: CAWRPPVIALIGDTQYF

D gene: TRBD2
V gene: TRBV2
J gene: TRBJ2-5
clone size: -
CDR3 DNA: TGTGCCAGCAGGAGGGGACTAGCGGGAGACGAGACCCAGTACTTC
CDR3 protein: CASRRGLAGDETQYF

D gene: TRBD2
V gene: TRBV18
J gene: TRBJ2-7
clone size: -
CDR3 DNA: TGTGCCAGCTCACCACGAGCGGGGGGTGTCGACGAGCAGTACTTC
CDR3 protein: CASSPRAGGVDEQYF

D gene: TRBD1
V gene: TRBV28
J gene: TRBJ2-2
clone size: -
CDR3 DNA: TGTGCCAGCAGTCAACTGACAGGGAAGACCGGGGAGCTGTTTTTT
CDR3 protein: CASSQLTGKTGELFF

D gene: TRBD1
V gene: TRBV6-5
J gene: TRBJ2-7
clone size: -
CDR3 DNA: TGTGCCAGCAGTTCCGGGACAGGGGCGACCTACGAGCAGTACTTC
CDR3 protein: CASSSGTGATYEQYF

D gene: TRBD1
V gene: TRBV6-1
J gene: TRBJ2-7
clone size: -
CDR3 DNA: TGTGCCAGCAGTCCCCGGACAGGGGGGGGCGAGCAGTACTTC
CDR3 protein: CASSPRTGGGEQYF

D gene: TRBD1
V gene: TRBV28
J gene: TRBJ1-2
clone size: -
CDR3 DNA: TGTGCCAGCAGGACCGCCGGAATAGGCAGGGGGAACTATGGCTACACCTTC
CDR3 protein: CASRTAGIGRGNYGYTF

D gene: TRBD2
V gene: TRBV5-1
J gene: TRBJ2-3
clone size: -
CDR3 DNA: TGCGCCAGCAGCGGTGGACTAGGTCGGGCAGATACGCAGTATTTT
CDR3 protein: CASSGGLGRADTQYF

D gene: TRBD2
V gene: TRBV6-1
J gene: TRBJ2-7
clone size: -
CDR3 DNA: TGTGCCAGCGGATCACTAGCGGGAGGCCATCTCGAGCAGTACTTC
CDR3 protein: CASGSLAGGHLEQYF

D gene: TRBD1
V gene: TRBV6-5
J gene: TRBJ2-2
clone size: -
CDR3 DNA: TGTGCCAGCAGCACTCAGGGGGCGGTTCCCGGGGAGCTGTTTTTT
CDR3 protein: CASSTQGAVPGELFF

D gene: -
V gene: TRBV5-1
J gene: TRBJ1-3
clone size: -
CDR3 DNA: TGCGCCAGCAGCTTGGGTGGCGGAGGCCCCGACACCATATATTTT
CDR3 protein: CASSLGGGGPDTIYF

D gene: -
V gene: TRBV6-7
J gene: TRBJ1-1
clone size: once
CDR3 DNA: TGTGCCAGCAGTACCCCGTGTAGGATGGGGGCCGTGAACACTGAAGCTTTCTTT
CDR3 protein: CASSTPCRMGAVNTEAFF

D gene: -
V gene: TRBV4-1
J gene: TRBJ1-3
clone size: -
CDR3 DNA: TGCGCCAGCAGCCAAGACCACCTGGGGCCGGGAAACACCATATATTTT
CDR3 protein: CASSQDHLGPGNTIYF

D gene: TRBD2
V gene: TRBV29-1
J gene: TRBJ2-1
clone size: -
CDR3 DNA: TGCAGCGTCGCACGGCGGCTAGCGGACAACAATGAGCAGTTCTTC
CDR3 protein: CSVARRLADNNEQFF

D gene: -
V gene: TRBV6-1
J gene: TRBJ1-5
clone size: -
CDR3 DNA: TGTGCCAGCAGTGGAGGACAGAGCAATCAGCCCCAGCATTTT
CDR3 protein: CASSGGQSNQPQHF

D gene: TRBD2
V gene: TRBV9
J gene: TRBJ2-3
clone size: -
CDR3 DNA: TGTGCCAGCAGCGATAGGACTAGCGATAGCACAGATACGCAGTATTTT
CDR3 protein: CASSDRTSDSTDTQYF

D gene: TRBD1
V gene: TRBV2
J gene: TRBJ1-2
clone size: -
CDR3 DNA: TGTGCCAGCAGTGCTTCCCTTGGACAGGGGTTGGGATCTGGCTACACCTTC
CDR3 protein: CASSASLGQGLGSGYTF

D gene: -
V gene: TRBV7-8
J gene: TRBJ2-1
clone size: -
CDR3 DNA: TGTGCCAGCAGCTTACGGGACTTATACAATGAGCAGTTCTTC
CDR3 protein: CASSLRDLYNEQFF

D gene: -
V gene: TRBV4-3
J gene: TRBJ2-7
clone size: -
CDR3 DNA: TGCGCCAGCAGCCAAGGTCTCGCGGCGCCGGCCCCCCTCGAGCAGTACTTC
CDR3 protein: CASSQGLAAPAPLEQYF

D gene: -
V gene: TRBV4-1
J gene: TRBJ1-4
clone size: -
CDR3 DNA: TGCGCCAGCAGCCGAGGGGCAGGGGCGGCGACTAATGAAAAACTGTTTTTT
CDR3 protein: CASSRGAGAATNEKLFF